This T cell receptor beta chain was found in a study of blood T cells in healthy people across ages. Study-wide results and caveats: Diversity estimates drawn from one million T cells were deemed underestimates.

With a J-beta primer mix and a sample-barcoded 5' primer, a second PCR ran roughly 6 to 11 cycles. Template switching added a 12-random-nucleotide identifier to every cDNA molecule. TCRdb reprocessed the 5' RACE reads with MiXCR, giving one entry per CDR3 protein. The sample includes some 890,000 distinct CDR3 sequences, 29% seen only once; the top ten take 10% to 13%. Roughly 9.8 milliliters of peripheral blood were drawn from each donor. This clonotype occurred many times. The target antigen is unknown. Germline-derived CDR1 and CDR2 are PRHDT and FYEKMQ (reference sequence). CDR3 length: 13 amino acids. Trimming took 6 bases from V and 2 from J, leaving 11 bases between them. The same data also contributed to another study, on T cells of mothers and their children. As that report states: The study obtained over 9.5 million TCR beta CDR3 reads per mother and a few million per child.

The genes are TRBV13 and TRBJ2-7; D gene uncertain. This clonotype originated in a woman between 40 and 50 years old in good health. Sample: blood. In DNA, the CDR3 is TGTGCCAGCAGTGCTGGGCTGCCCTACGAGCAGTACTTC. It specifies CASSAGLPYEQYF.